Shown below are 10 T cell receptor beta chains from a single sample sequenced in a study of T cell responses to AZD1222 COVID-19 vaccine. Produced via immunoSEQ multiplex PCR; TCRdb's table is partial and in-frame only. In the table there are 80,000 or so clones, about nine tenths of which are singletons. The sample here was peripheral blood, taken 28 days after the second AZD1222 dose. The receptor source for this set is an adult who received the AZD1222 COVID-19 vaccine.

V and J are TRBV20-1 and TRBJ1-1; D gene unclear. The CDR3 length is 11 residues. In germline, CDR1 is DFQATT, CDR2 SNEGSKA (reference sequence). Written as DNA, the CDR3 is TGCAGAGCAGGAGAGAGCACTGAAGCTTTCTTT. It yields the protein CRAGESTEAFF.

The chain couples TRBV5-1 to TRBJ1-3; 8 bases agree with TRBD1. The CDR3 is 16 amino acids. In germline, CDR1 is SGHRS, CDR2 YFSETQ. V dropped 5 bases and J dropped 3; count of bases not matched to a gene: 10. The CDR3 coding sequence is TGCGCCAGCAGACGAGGACAGGGAAGTTATGGAAACACCATATATTTT. This encodes CASRRGQGSYGNTIYF.

In its sample, this clone was seen once. The chain couples TRBV18 to TRBJ2-3; TRBD2 agrees at 10 bases. This CDR3 spans 16 amino acids. Germline CDR1 is KGHSH and CDR2 is LQKENI. The trim removed 3 bases at V and 1 base at J, leaving 4 bases unmatched. CDR3 sequence reads: CASSPLAGDRTDTQYF. In nucleotides, the CDR3 is TGTGCCAGCTCACCGCTAGCGGGGGACCGCACAGATACGCAGTATTTT.

This chain uses TRBV5-1 with TRBJ2-1, with D possibly matching TRBD2 (6 bases). The CDR3 runs 15 residues. V shed 4 bases and J shed 9 bases, with 20 bases lying between them. CDR1 and CDR2 from the germline V gene are SGHRS and YFSETQ. The CDR3, as DNA: TGCGCCAGCAGCCCCTCCACCGGGGGTGGGAGTGAGCAGTTCTTC. Its translation is CASSPSTGGGSEQFF.

V usage is TRBV5-1 and J usage is TRBJ2-1, with 12 positions matching TRBD1. Germline CDR1 SGHRS, CDR2 YFSETQ. The CDR3 has 17 residues. Trimming removed 4 bases from V and 8 bases from J; junction bases left unmatched: 13. This chain's CDR3 is CASSREKGTGGPYEQFF. In DNA, the CDR3 is TGCGCCAGCAGCCGGGAGAAAGGGACAGGGGGCCCCTATGAGCAGTTCTTC.

The chain uses TRBV12-3 or TRBV12-4 and TRBJ1-4; the D gene is possibly TRBD1 (5 bases). The CDR3 consists of 11 residues. V gave up 10 bases and J gave up 6 bases, with 9 bases separating them. The CDR3 reads CATLGDEKLFF. Written as DNA, the CDR3 is TGTGCCACCTTGGGGGATGAAAAACTGTTTTTT.

The V gene is TRBV11-1, the J gene TRBJ2-2; D possibly uses TRBD1 or TRBD2 (5 bases each). Trimming removed 2 bases at V and 2 bases at J, with 12 bases between. This CDR3 contains 16 residues. Germline values: CDR1 SGHAT, CDR2 FQDESV (reference sequence). CDR3 loop: CASSLQLGGNTGELFF. In DNA, the CDR3 is TGTGCCAGCAGCTTACAACTTGGGGGAAACACCGGGGAGCTGTTTTTT.

The chain has TRBV27 and TRBJ1-6, with no clear D. Germline V gives CDR1 MNHEY, CDR2 SMNVEV (reference sequence). The CDR3 consists of 14 residues. V lost 1 base and J 3 bases, leaving 4 bases between the germline ends. As DNA, the CDR3 is TGTGCCAGCAGTTTATACGGCTATAATTCACCCCTCCACTTT. This gives the protein CASSLYGYNSPLHF.

The genes are TRBV19 and TRBJ2-2, with D perhaps matching TRBD1 or TRBD2 (7 bases each). V was pared by 8 bases and J by 9 bases, with 16 bases between. The CDR3 totals 13 residues. Germline values: CDR1 LNHDA, CDR2 SQIVND (reference sequence). CDR3 region: CASATGEGWELFF. The CDR3 coding sequence is TGTGCCAGTGCCACAGGGGAGGGATGGGAGCTGTTTTTT. Supplemented by reference TRBV19 and TRBJ2-2, the full variable domain reads DGGITQSPKYLFRKEGQNVTLSCEQNLNHDAMYWYRQDPGQGLRLIYYSQIVNDFQKGDIAEGYSVSREKKESFPLTVTSAQKNPTAFYLCASATGEGWELFFGEGSRLTVL.

The V call is TRBV27, the J call TRBJ1-2, with 12 nucleotides matching TRBD1. In germline, CDR1 is MNHEY, CDR2 SMNVEV (reference sequence). The CDR3 is 16 residues long. Trimming took 7 bases from V and 4 from J; bases not matched to a gene: 10. The CDR3 coding sequence is TGTGCCAGCAATCCGGGACAGGGGGCGCGGAGCTATGGCTACACCTTC. Protein product: CASNPGQGARSYGYTF.